A single count supports the clone carrying this T cell receptor (beta chain). Its antigen remains unknown. The data were obtained in a study of blood T cells in healthy people across ages. Germline V gene lookup returns CDR1 SGHVS and CDR2 FQNEAQ. V was shortened by 2 bases and J by 5 bases, with 13 bases between the two germline ends. The CDR3 totals 15 residues. There were healthy Caucasian individuals from Russia, aged about 6 to 90, serving as donors. For every donor, a draw yielded around 10 milliliters of peripheral blood. The study's findings and limits: There were more naive CD4+ cells and higher diversity in long-lived donors than in aged donors. Significant beta diversity loss was already apparent by age about 42, declining roughly linearly.

PCR was performed a second time for about 6 to 11 cycles using a sample-barcoded 5' primer and a J-beta primer mix. TCRdb analysed the 5' RACE reads with MiXCR anew, one entry per CDR3 protein. The table includes 600,000 to 850,000 distinct CDR3 sequences, roughly 47% detected once. V gene TRBV7-8 combines with J gene TRBJ1-5; D may be TRBD1 (6 bases). The clonotype originates from a woman aged 60-75 years in good health. Sequenced sample: blood. CDR3 nucleotides: TGTGCCAGCAGCTTAAGTATACAGGGTCATCAGCCCCAGCATTTT. It encodes CASSLSIQGHQPQHF.